This is a list of T cell receptor beta chains from one sample in a study of CD8 T cells in Susac syndrome. In TCRdb, the immunoSEQ multiplex PCR reads were re-called with MiXCR into one record per CDR3 protein. The data show approximately 180,000 distinct CDR3 sequences, approximately 96% seen once. Sequencing was done on a sample of CD4+ T cells from PBMCs. The receptors shown here come from a human donor with multiple sclerosis. Both conserved end residues are part of each CDR3. D genes are given only for firm matches. For some rows the clone size is stated as once, few or many, or as a class when expanded; others skip it.

>NA|TRBJ1-5|once|TRBV2
CASSLDSYSNQPQHF
>NA|TRBJ1-5|NA|TRBV30
CAWTASSNQPQHF
>NA|TRBJ1-1|NA|TRBV25-1
CASSVMNTEAFF
>TRBD1|TRBJ2-1|NA|TRBV5-4
CASSPGTGGGEQFF
>TRBD1|TRBJ2-6|once|TRBV7-8
CASSLEDRGFVLTF
>NA|TRBJ1-6|NA|TRBV9
CASSVHQGGSYNSPLHF
>TRBD2|TRBJ2-1|NA|TRBV3-1
CASRGLAGHNEQFF
>TRBD1|TRBJ2-5|NA|TRBV27
CASSRGTVQETQYF
>NA|TRBJ2-1|NA|TRBV20-1
CSAQDGYNEQFF
>NA|TRBJ2-3|NA|TRBV20-1
CSARGPARSPDTQYF
>NA|TRBJ1-1|NA|TRBV2
CASTGEMNTEAFF
>NA|TRBJ2-2|NA|TRBV30
CAWRLLHWDTGELFF
>TRBD1|TRBJ2-3|once|TRBV20-1
CSARSRGRDVRTQYF
>TRBD1|TRBJ2-7|NA|TRBV9
CASSVDPDRPYEQYF
>NA|TRBJ1-3|NA|TRBV30
CAWSFGSDGNTIYF
>NA|TRBJ2-3|NA|TRBV29-1
CSGREPLVDTQYF
>NA|TRBJ1-1|NA|TRBV9
CASSKQALTTEAFF
>NA|TRBJ2-5|NA|TRBV5-4
CASSLDKETQYF
>NA|TRBJ1-5|NA|TRBV9
CASSQGLMGQPQHF
>NA|TRBJ1-1|once|TRBV28
CASSPTWDEAFF
>TRBD1|TRBJ2-3|NA|TRBV11-2
CASSLSGTGSGDTQYF
>NA|TRBJ1-1|NA|TRBV20-1
CSAADRLNTEAFF
>NA|TRBJ1-5|NA|TRBV7-9
CASSDSSNQPQHF